A single sample is the source of the 11 T cell receptor beta chains below, sequenced in a study of cytomegalovirus exposure and HLA in healthy donors. The PCR made use of 60 Vbeta and 13 Jbeta primers. Repertoires were generated with immunoSEQ multiplex PCR, while TCRdb's copy carries only in-frame clones and drops some. The repertoire includes about 93,000 clones, nearly 80% of them detected once, and 3% to 4% sits in the top ten. The sample comprised PBMCs. These receptors all come from a middle-aged woman in good health and CMV-seronegative.

The V and J genes are TRBV5-4 and TRBJ1-2; D unresolved. This CDR3 spans 13 amino acids. Germline values: CDR1 SGHNT, CDR2 YYREEE (reference sequence). The V end lost 0 bases, the J end lost 4 bases, and 7 bases lay between the germline ends. The CDR3 loop reads CASSLAGSYGYTF. The CDR3 nucleotides read TGTGCCAGCAGCTTGGCAGGCAGCTATGGCTACACCTTC.

The chain is built from TRBV5-1 and TRBJ2-3; 8 bases line up with TRBD2. The CDR3 has 14 amino acids. After removal of 4 bases from V and 6 bases from J, the junction contained 7 bases not matched to a gene. Germline CDR1 and CDR2: SGHRS and YFSETQ. The CDR3 loop is CASSPGTSGDTQYF. CDR3 DNA: TGCGCCAGCAGCCCCGGGACTAGTGGGGATACGCAGTATTTT.

The rearrangement links TRBV7-9 to TRBJ1-1, with D maybe TRBD1 (5 bases). Germline lookup yields CDR1 SEHNR and CDR2 FQNEAQ (reference sequence). With 0 bases removed from V and 4 bases from J, the gap between germline ends came to 9 bases. CDR3 length: 14 residues. CDR3 in amino acids: CASSLALGGTEAFF. Written as DNA, the CDR3 is TGTGCCAGCAGCTTAGCTTTGGGGGGCACTGAAGCTTTCTTT. Looking up the rest from reference TRBV7-9 and TRBJ1-1 gives the full variable domain: DTGVSQNPRHKITKRGQNVTFRCDPISEHNRLYWYRQTLGQGPEFLTYFQNEAQLEKSRLLSDRFSAERPKGSFSTLEIQRTEQGDSAMYLCASSLALGGTEAFFGQGTRLTVV.

The chain couples TRBV7-2 to TRBJ1-1; maybe TRBD1 (6 bases). Germline lookup yields CDR1 SGHTA and CDR2 FQGNSA. The CDR3 length is 16 residues. The ends were cut back, 5 bases at V and 4 bases at J, with 20 bases in the middle. The CDR3 DNA is TGTGCCAGCAGCCCGGGTCCCACAGGGAACCCCACTGAAGCTTTCTTT. Protein: CASSPGPTGNPTEAFF. The full variable domain, completed using reference TRBV7-2 and TRBJ1-1, is GAGVSQSPSNKVTEKGKDVELRCDPISGHTALYWYRQSLGQGLEFLIYFQGNSAPDKSGLPSDRFSAERTGGSVSTLTIQRTQQEDSAVYLCASSPGPTGNPTEAFFGQGTRLTVV.

This rearrangement joins TRBV4-3 to TRBJ2-6; 7 bases agree with TRBD1. V shed 0 bases and J 3 bases; nucleotides not matched to a gene: 8. The CDR3 length is 18 residues. The germline V gene encodes CDR1 LGHNA and CDR2 YSLEER. This chain's CDR3 is CASSQERGPLGGANVLTF. The CDR3 nucleotides read TGCGCCAGCAGCCAAGAAAGGGGGCCCCTCGGTGGGGCCAACGTCCTGACTTTC.

The chain uses TRBV11-2 and TRBJ1-2, with 8 bases that match TRBD1. J was trimmed by 7 bases and V by 4 bases; bases with no gene match: 5. The germline V gene has CDR1 SGHAT and CDR2 FQNNGV. This CDR3 has 13 amino acids. CDR3 region: CASSSTGASGYTF. The CDR3 DNA reads as TGTGCCAGCAGCTCGACAGGGGCAAGTGGCTACACCTTC.

The V and J genes are TRBV27 and TRBJ1-4, with D possibly matching TRBD1 (6 bases). Germline assignment: CDR1 MNHEY and CDR2 SMNVEV (reference sequence). The V gene lost 6 bases and the J gene lost 2 bases, with 19 bases spanning the gap. This CDR3 region has 17 residues. The CDR3 bases are TGTGCCAGCAGCCCCCAGGACAGCTTAGGGACTAATGAAAAACTGTTTTTT. As protein: CASSPQDSLGTNEKLFF.

The sample holds a few counts of this clone. The chain recombines TRBV6-6 with TRBJ1-5; TRBD1 is a possible D gene (5 bases). The germline CDR1 and CDR2 sequences are MNHNY and SVGAGI (reference sequence). This CDR3 is built from 11 residues. Trimming pared 6 bases from V and 13 bases from J, leaving 13 bases between. The CDR3 protein is CASSLDSPQHF. The DNA of the CDR3 is TGTGCCAGCAGCCTAGACAGCCCGCAGCATTTT.

The V call is TRBV6-1, the J call TRBJ2-4; possible D gene TRBD1, 6 bases. CDR3 length: 14 amino acids. Deletions cut 8 bases from V and 3 bases from J, with 14 bases between. CDR1 and CDR2 (germline): MNHNS, SASEGT. The DNA for the CDR3 is TGTGCCAGCGGGGGCAGGGAAGGCAAAAACATTCAGTACTTC. Protein product: CASGGREGKNIQYF.

The gene calls are TRBV6-6 and TRBJ1-1; weak D call: TRBD1 (6 bases). CDR3 size: 14 residues. Trimming shortened V by 3 bases and J by 0 bases, and 8 bases separated the two germline ends. The germline V gene encodes CDR1 MNHNY and CDR2 SVGAGI (reference sequence). For the CDR3, the DNA is TGTGCCAGCAGTTATGGACAGCTGAACACTGAAGCTTTCTTT. It codes for CASSYGQLNTEAFF.

The chain has TRBV19 and TRBJ2-5, with no clear D. Germline V gene sequence: CDR1 LNHDA, CDR2 SQIVND (reference sequence). There are 13 residues in the CDR3. Trimming cost V 5 bases and J 6 bases, with 13 bases left between them. Here the CDR3 DNA reads TGTGCCAGTAGTTCCGGTGACAAAAAGACCCAGTACTTC. Encoded protein: CASSSGDKKTQYF.